Given below is one T cell receptor (beta chain) in context. Its specificity is not known. The CDR3 length is 16 residues. The V gene's germline CDR1 is LGHNT and CDR2 FRNRAP. The V gene lost 5 bases and the J gene lost 9 bases, with 25 bases spanning the gap. The sample is drawn from a study of shared clonotypes between healthy human individuals. Study-wide context: Every donor yielded three CD4 naive, three CD4 memory, two CD8 naive and one CD8 memory plate. Findings and caveats of the study: A generally larger estimated richness was seen in naive subsets than in memory subsets. Generation probabilities were higher for clonotypes shared across all four sorted-subset donors than for unshared ones.

The authors ran the assay at deep level. The data were produced by immunoSEQ multiplex PCR, yet TCRdb's version contains in-frame clones alone and is incomplete. The table records some 2.1 million clones, roughly 96% of them present only once. Sequencing was carried out using naive CD4+ T cells sorted from blood. Subset specified: CD45RA+ positively selected. The sequence was obtained from a man aged 18 to 30 in good health. The J gene is TRBJ2-5, the V gene TRBV12-5; perhaps TRBD2 as D (6 bases). The CDR3 sequence is CASGGAWDSQRASQYF. The CDR3 DNA is TGTGCTAGTGGTGGGGCCTGGGACTCCCAAAGGGCGTCCCAGTACTTC.